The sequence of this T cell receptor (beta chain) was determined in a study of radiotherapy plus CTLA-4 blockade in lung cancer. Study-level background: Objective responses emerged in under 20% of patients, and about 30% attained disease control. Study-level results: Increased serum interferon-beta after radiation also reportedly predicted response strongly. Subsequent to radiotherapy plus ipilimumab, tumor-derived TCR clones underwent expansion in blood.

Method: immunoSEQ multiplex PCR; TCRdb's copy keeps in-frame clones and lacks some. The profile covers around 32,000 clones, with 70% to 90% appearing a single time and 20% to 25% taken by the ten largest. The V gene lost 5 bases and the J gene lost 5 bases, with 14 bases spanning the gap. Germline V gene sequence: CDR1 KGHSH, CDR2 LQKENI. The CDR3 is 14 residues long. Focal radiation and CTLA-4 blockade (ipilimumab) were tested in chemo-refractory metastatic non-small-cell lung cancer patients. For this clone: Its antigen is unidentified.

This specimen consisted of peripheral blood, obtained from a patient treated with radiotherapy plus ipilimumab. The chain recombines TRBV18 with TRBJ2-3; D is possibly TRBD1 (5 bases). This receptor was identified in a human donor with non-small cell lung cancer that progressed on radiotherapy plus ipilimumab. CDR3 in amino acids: CASSMGRAEDTQYF. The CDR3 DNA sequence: TGTGCCAGCTCAATGGGCAGGGCGGAAGATACGCAGTATTTT.